This T cell receptor beta chain was observed in a study of T cell responses to AZD1222 COVID-19 vaccine. Findings and caveats of the study: Sampling that yielded the repertoires occurred only after the peak T cell response. Vaccine-associated CD4 TCRs spanned spike, dominant at 160-218 and 743-854.

Assay: immunoSEQ multiplex PCR; the TCRdb copy retains only in-frame clones and omits some. The sample includes more than 250,000 clones, more than 80% of them seen just once. Of note for this clone: The antigen is undetermined.

This CDR3 is 11 amino acids long. Trimming stripped 5 bases from V and 10 bases from J, with 11 bases between. Germline lookup yields CDR1 MNHNS and CDR2 SASEGT. Source: peripheral blood, taken on day 0 of AZD1222 vaccination. This TCR was recovered from an adult in good health. The chain combines TRBV6-1 with TRBJ1-1; D is ambiguous. The CDR3 nucleotides read TGTGCCAGCAGTTACGAGAAGGGAGCTTTCTTT. Encoded protein: CASSYEKGAFF.